The rows below give T cell receptor beta chains drawn from one sample of a study of T-cell memory formation after mild COVID-19. Each CDR3 protein is one row after TCRdb ran MiXCR on the 5' RACE reads. The table lists about 170,000 distinct CDR3 sequences, 10% to 15% of them singletons. The material sequenced was PBMCs or a T cell subset sorted from them (not recorded which). The receptor set was obtained from a man aged 18 to 29 who had mild COVID-19 (a few samples of this study predate the infection). Cell type and time point are not known. Both conserved end residues are part of each CDR3. The order of the fields is V gene, clone size, J gene, CDR3 protein. Some rows mark clone size as missing; the rest say once, few, many or name a class of expanded clone.

v_gene: TRBV7-9; abundance: NA; j_gene: TRBJ1-2; CDR3aa: CASSLPGQGDNYGYTF
v_gene: TRBV7-9; abundance: NA; j_gene: TRBJ2-3; CDR3aa: CASSVQPISTDTQYF
v_gene: TRBV5-5; abundance: NA; j_gene: TRBJ1-2; CDR3aa: CASSLAGTGDYYGYTF
v_gene: TRBV7-8; abundance: NA; j_gene: TRBJ1-4; CDR3aa: CASSFGRPATNEKLFF
v_gene: TRBV9; abundance: few; j_gene: TRBJ1-4; CDR3aa: CASNDGGTANEKLFF
v_gene: TRBV6-1; abundance: few; j_gene: TRBJ1-1; CDR3aa: CASSGAAGAAEAFF
v_gene: TRBV7-9; abundance: NA; j_gene: TRBJ1-1; CDR3aa: CASSLGDRVWGTEAFF
v_gene: TRBV6-5; abundance: few; j_gene: TRBJ1-2; CDR3aa: CASTSPGTHYGYTF
v_gene: TRBV6-5; abundance: few; j_gene: TRBJ2-7; CDR3aa: CASSYVPTSGGSYEQYF
v_gene: TRBV7-6; abundance: NA; j_gene: TRBJ1-2; CDR3aa: CASSLAVQGAYTF
v_gene: TRBV24-1; abundance: NA; j_gene: TRBJ2-7; CDR3aa: CATSDPLAGGSSYEQYF
v_gene: TRBV30; abundance: NA; j_gene: TRBJ2-5; CDR3aa: CAWGPGLADVGTQYF
v_gene: TRBV20-1; abundance: few; j_gene: TRBJ1-5; CDR3aa: CSAREANSNQPQHF
v_gene: TRBV12-3/TRBV12-4; abundance: many; j_gene: TRBJ2-2; CDR3aa: CASSFSSGVPNTGELFF
v_gene: TRBV29-1; abundance: NA; j_gene: TRBJ2-5; CDR3aa: CSVELAGGPLGETQYF
v_gene: TRBV11-2; abundance: NA; j_gene: TRBJ1-1; CDR3aa: CASSFSGSTEAFF
v_gene: TRBV4-3; abundance: many; j_gene: TRBJ2-7; CDR3aa: CASSQGTGYEQYF
v_gene: TRBV18; abundance: many; j_gene: TRBJ1-2; CDR3aa: CASSPGPNYGYTF
v_gene: TRBV5-1; abundance: few; j_gene: TRBJ2-5; CDR3aa: CASSFGDRGSETQYF
v_gene: TRBV7-2; abundance: NA; j_gene: TRBJ1-1; CDR3aa: CASSIAWGDEAFF
v_gene: TRBV2; abundance: NA; j_gene: TRBJ1-5; CDR3aa: CASSAGASRNQPQHF
v_gene: TRBV7-9; abundance: NA; j_gene: TRBJ2-5; CDR3aa: CASSLGGAGLQTQYF
v_gene: TRBV19; abundance: NA; j_gene: TRBJ2-1; CDR3aa: CASSAYNEQFF
v_gene: TRBV4-1; abundance: once; j_gene: TRBJ2-5; CDR3aa: CASSQKGRGETQYF
v_gene: TRBV20-1; abundance: NA; j_gene: TRBJ1-1; CDR3aa: CSARDSRGPGTEAFF
v_gene: TRBV5-1; abundance: many; j_gene: TRBJ1-4; CDR3aa: CASSLAMYGGELFF
v_gene: TRBV4-2; abundance: few; j_gene: TRBJ1-6; CDR3aa: CASSLTGAASPLHF
v_gene: TRBV6-1; abundance: few; j_gene: TRBJ2-3; CDR3aa: CASSSRQGKVDTDTQYF
v_gene: TRBV7-7; abundance: NA; j_gene: TRBJ1-6; CDR3aa: CASSPGQGPHHSPLHF
v_gene: TRBV7-3; abundance: few; j_gene: TRBJ2-3; CDR3aa: CASSAGLAGGSDTQYF
v_gene: TRBV10-1; abundance: few; j_gene: TRBJ2-5; CDR3aa: CASSEWSSGGRETQYF
v_gene: TRBV27; abundance: NA; j_gene: TRBJ2-5; CDR3aa: CASSLLAGSGDQETQYF
v_gene: TRBV19; abundance: few; j_gene: TRBJ2-2; CDR3aa: CASSNLNTGELFF
v_gene: TRBV24-1; abundance: few; j_gene: TRBJ2-5; CDR3aa: CATSDFGSGATQYF
v_gene: TRBV18; abundance: NA; j_gene: TRBJ1-2; CDR3aa: CASSPEQLNYGYTF
v_gene: TRBV12-3/TRBV12-4; abundance: NA; j_gene: TRBJ1-2; CDR3aa: CASSLGGIYGYTF
v_gene: TRBV7-2; abundance: few; j_gene: TRBJ2-7; CDR3aa: CASSLGAHEQYF